Following are 2 T cell receptor beta chains from one sample sequenced in a study of identical twins. TCRdb called the 5' RACE reads again in MiXCR, with one record for every CDR3 protein. The repertoire includes fewer than 450,000 distinct CDR3 sequences, approximately 10% of them detected once, and roughly 9% sits in the top ten. The sample taken for sequencing was naive T cells sorted from blood. Receptor source: a woman aged 50 to 60 in good health.

The chain recombines TRBV9 with TRBJ2-1, with D maybe TRBD1 (6 bases). CDR1 is SGDLS, CDR2 YYNGEE, per germline. The ends were cut back, 3 bases at V and 1 base at J, with 14 bases in the middle. The CDR3 is 16 residues long. As DNA, the CDR3 is TGTGCCAGCAGCGAACCGCTACAGGGATCCTACAATGAGCAGTTCTTC. Its protein is CASSEPLQGSYNEQFF.

This chain joins TRBV19 and TRBJ2-1; possible D gene TRBD1, 6 bases. CDR1 LNHDA and CDR2 SQIVND come from the germline V gene (reference sequence). Between the trimmed V and J ends, which lost 7 bases and 5 bases, there was a span of 15 bases. This CDR3 has 14 residues. CDR3 bases: TGTGCCAGTACCCCTGACAGGCCGAACAATGAGCAGTTCTTC. Amino acids: CASTPDRPNNEQFF.